The TCR beta chain under discussion was sequenced for a study of blood T cell repertoires in COVID-19. The overall study: COVID-19 samples, acute and convalescent, were from the United States, Italy and Spain. Sample material is recorded as cDNA or gDNA derived from T cells, B-cell-depleted T cells, or PBMCs.

Original data processing: Cell counts per sample came from amplifying reference gene primers. TCRdb keeps only in-frame clones here, not all; method: immunoSEQ multiplex PCR. That table is the source of V, J and clone size, and D and trimming were worked out from the DNA. The repertoire holds 180,000 or so clones, with around nine tenths as singletons. The CDR3 loop spans 15 amino acids. The V gene's germline CDR1 is SGHRS and CDR2 YFSETQ. The V end lost 0 bases, the J end lost 8 bases, and 17 bases lay between the germline ends. This clone was observed a handful of times. The V gene is TRBV5-1, the J gene TRBJ1-1; no reliable D call. The TCR was taken from a man aged 18 to 35 with active or convalescent COVID-19. Sequenced sample: peripheral blood. The CDR3 bases are TGCGCCAGCAGCTTGGGCCGTAGTGGGAGAGACGAAGCTTTCTTT. This sequence encodes CASSLGRSGRDEAFF.